This TCR beta chain is drawn from a study of cytomegalovirus exposure and HLA in healthy donors. Across the whole study: As an earlier analysis found, 150 million to 200 million T cells yielded 100 million to 130 million unique TCR beta sequences. Falling in the Caucasian-associated ancestry cluster were 81% of under 500 genotyped donors.

CDR3 length equals 16 residues. The germline V gene has CDR1 SGHRS and CDR2 YFSETQ. V trimming: 0 bases; J trimming: 2 bases; junction bases outside the gene matches: 6. A multiplex PCR was run with 60 Vbeta primers and 13 Jbeta primers. Some clones are missing from TCRdb's copy, which holds only in-frame ones; the method was immunoSEQ multiplex PCR. The table lists around 160,000 clones, nearly 80% of them singletons. This TCR was recovered from a man aged 40-55 years in good health and CMV-seropositive. The sequencing sample was made of PBMCs. The chain joins TRBV5-1 to TRBJ2-3; 7 positions match TRBD2. The CDR3 sequence: CASSLVSGLFTDTQYF. The CDR3 coding sequence is TGCGCCAGCAGCTTGGTTAGCGGGCTATTCACAGATACGCAGTATTTT.